The clone carrying this T cell receptor (beta chain) has more than one count but fewer than ten. The antigen remains unidentified. V was cut by 8 bases and J by 2 bases, with 15 bases left in between. This CDR3 spans 14 amino acids. CDR1 is MNHEY, CDR2 SVGEGT, per germline. Each sample yielded at least 6 million isolated PBMCs. These data are taken from a study of blood T cells in healthy people across ages. Primed by a sample-barcoded 5' primer and a J-beta primer mix, a second PCR proceeded for about 6 to 11 cycles. Each CDR3 protein gets one entry after TCRdb re-called the 5' RACE reads with MiXCR. In the table there are around 870,000 distinct CDR3 sequences, less than 35% of which are singletons. Study-wide results and limits: Long-lived donors exceeded aged donors in naive CD4+ cells and diversity. Per million T cells, the diversity of TCR beta decreased roughly linearly as age advanced.

The sequence was obtained from a woman at least 80 years old in good health. The chain couples TRBV6-2 or TRBV6-3 to TRBJ1-1; tentatively, D is TRBD1 (5 bases). The sequenced material came from blood. The CDR3 DNA reads TGTGCCAGCGGGCTCGCGGGGCCTAACACTGAAGCTTTCTTT. It specifies CASGLAGPNTEAFF.